This T cell receptor (beta chain) was captured by sequencing in a study of T cell responses to AZD1222 COVID-19 vaccine. Study-wide points: It was only 6 or 7 AZD1222 recipients who were seropositive at baseline. The study found vaccine-associated CD4 TCRs spanning spike, dominant at 160-218 and 743-854. Females made up more of the donors, who were largely white British, and clonal diversity may have come out too low.

Clones were sequenced by immunoSEQ multiplex PCR, and TCRdb holds only the in-frame ones, with some missing. The table lists around 190,000 clones, approximately 90% of them singletons. Turning to this clone: What it recognizes is unknown.

The CDR3 is 13 residues long. The V end was cut by 1 base, the J end by 10 bases, with 13 bases between. The germline gives CDR1 SGHAT, CDR2 FQNNGV. This rearrangement joins TRBV11-2 to TRBJ1-1, with unresolved D. This sequence originates from an adult who received the AZD1222 COVID-19 vaccine. The sample in question was peripheral blood, obtained 28 days after the second AZD1222 dose. CDR3: CASSLGRVPIAFF. The CDR3, as DNA: TGTGCCAGCAGCTTAGGTAGAGTCCCCATAGCTTTCTTT.